What follows is one T cell receptor beta chain and its context. Clones were read by immunoSEQ multiplex PCR, and TCRdb kept only the in-frame ones, dropping some. The table records about 270,000 clones, 85% to 90% of them present only once. Recruits, aged roughly 18 to 100 years, lived in 25 or so US areas. This sample was included in a study of blood T cell repertoires in COVID-19. Turning to the study itself: Some COVID-19 samples were acute and others convalescent; all came from the United States, Italy and Spain.

Germline V lookup: CDR1 MGHRA, CDR2 YSYEKL. This CDR3 region has 14 residues. The V end lost 1 base, the J end lost 5 bases, and 11 bases lay between the germline ends. The rearrangement uses TRBV4-1 and TRBJ1-2, with D possibly being TRBD1 (5 bases). The sequencing sample was made of PBMCs or T cells enriched from blood (not recorded which). This sequence was found in a woman between 18 and 29 years old who had recovered from COVID-19. Written as DNA, the CDR3 is TGCGCCAGCAGCCAAGGCCTGGGGCTTTATGGCTACACCTTC. Its translation: CASSQGLGLYGYTF.